This TCR beta chain originates from a study of T cell changes during pregnancy in multiple sclerosis (dated by TCRdb to the late 2010s). As for the study more broadly: The study looked at changes in the T cell repertoire across pregnancy in women with multiple sclerosis.

Including the terminal cysteine and phenylalanine, the CDR3 comprises 14 residues. Here the CDR3 DNA is all that survives: 42 bases in frame from base 1. CDR1 SGHVS and CDR2 FQNEAQ were looked up in the germline V gene. V and J are truncated by 2 bases and 1 base respectively, leaving an intervening sequence of 8 bases. As to this clone: Its antigen is not yet known. No base quality information exists; no much larger clone differs at one position.

The receptor library was made with the immunoSEQ multiplex PCR assay. TCRdb stores this immuneACCESS table with in-frame sequences only. Part of the clones is absent; in the studies checked, under half of the shortfall reflects unresolved V genes, and no reason is known for the rest. Present in this sample are about 83,000 clones, roughly nine tenths of which were seen just once. The biggest ten clones account for roughly 4% of the sample. The V gene is TRBV7-8 and the J gene is TRBJ1-1; no D gene call is confident. The starting material was PBMCs, obtained in the first trimester of pregnancy. The origin of this receptor is a female donor in good health, serving as a control in a pregnancy study. Some clones in this sample may be carry-over from other donors' samples. The CDR3 in this case is CASSLPGENTEAFF. The nucleotide sequence is TGTGCCAGCAGCTTACCCGGAGAGAACACTGAAGCTTTCTTT.